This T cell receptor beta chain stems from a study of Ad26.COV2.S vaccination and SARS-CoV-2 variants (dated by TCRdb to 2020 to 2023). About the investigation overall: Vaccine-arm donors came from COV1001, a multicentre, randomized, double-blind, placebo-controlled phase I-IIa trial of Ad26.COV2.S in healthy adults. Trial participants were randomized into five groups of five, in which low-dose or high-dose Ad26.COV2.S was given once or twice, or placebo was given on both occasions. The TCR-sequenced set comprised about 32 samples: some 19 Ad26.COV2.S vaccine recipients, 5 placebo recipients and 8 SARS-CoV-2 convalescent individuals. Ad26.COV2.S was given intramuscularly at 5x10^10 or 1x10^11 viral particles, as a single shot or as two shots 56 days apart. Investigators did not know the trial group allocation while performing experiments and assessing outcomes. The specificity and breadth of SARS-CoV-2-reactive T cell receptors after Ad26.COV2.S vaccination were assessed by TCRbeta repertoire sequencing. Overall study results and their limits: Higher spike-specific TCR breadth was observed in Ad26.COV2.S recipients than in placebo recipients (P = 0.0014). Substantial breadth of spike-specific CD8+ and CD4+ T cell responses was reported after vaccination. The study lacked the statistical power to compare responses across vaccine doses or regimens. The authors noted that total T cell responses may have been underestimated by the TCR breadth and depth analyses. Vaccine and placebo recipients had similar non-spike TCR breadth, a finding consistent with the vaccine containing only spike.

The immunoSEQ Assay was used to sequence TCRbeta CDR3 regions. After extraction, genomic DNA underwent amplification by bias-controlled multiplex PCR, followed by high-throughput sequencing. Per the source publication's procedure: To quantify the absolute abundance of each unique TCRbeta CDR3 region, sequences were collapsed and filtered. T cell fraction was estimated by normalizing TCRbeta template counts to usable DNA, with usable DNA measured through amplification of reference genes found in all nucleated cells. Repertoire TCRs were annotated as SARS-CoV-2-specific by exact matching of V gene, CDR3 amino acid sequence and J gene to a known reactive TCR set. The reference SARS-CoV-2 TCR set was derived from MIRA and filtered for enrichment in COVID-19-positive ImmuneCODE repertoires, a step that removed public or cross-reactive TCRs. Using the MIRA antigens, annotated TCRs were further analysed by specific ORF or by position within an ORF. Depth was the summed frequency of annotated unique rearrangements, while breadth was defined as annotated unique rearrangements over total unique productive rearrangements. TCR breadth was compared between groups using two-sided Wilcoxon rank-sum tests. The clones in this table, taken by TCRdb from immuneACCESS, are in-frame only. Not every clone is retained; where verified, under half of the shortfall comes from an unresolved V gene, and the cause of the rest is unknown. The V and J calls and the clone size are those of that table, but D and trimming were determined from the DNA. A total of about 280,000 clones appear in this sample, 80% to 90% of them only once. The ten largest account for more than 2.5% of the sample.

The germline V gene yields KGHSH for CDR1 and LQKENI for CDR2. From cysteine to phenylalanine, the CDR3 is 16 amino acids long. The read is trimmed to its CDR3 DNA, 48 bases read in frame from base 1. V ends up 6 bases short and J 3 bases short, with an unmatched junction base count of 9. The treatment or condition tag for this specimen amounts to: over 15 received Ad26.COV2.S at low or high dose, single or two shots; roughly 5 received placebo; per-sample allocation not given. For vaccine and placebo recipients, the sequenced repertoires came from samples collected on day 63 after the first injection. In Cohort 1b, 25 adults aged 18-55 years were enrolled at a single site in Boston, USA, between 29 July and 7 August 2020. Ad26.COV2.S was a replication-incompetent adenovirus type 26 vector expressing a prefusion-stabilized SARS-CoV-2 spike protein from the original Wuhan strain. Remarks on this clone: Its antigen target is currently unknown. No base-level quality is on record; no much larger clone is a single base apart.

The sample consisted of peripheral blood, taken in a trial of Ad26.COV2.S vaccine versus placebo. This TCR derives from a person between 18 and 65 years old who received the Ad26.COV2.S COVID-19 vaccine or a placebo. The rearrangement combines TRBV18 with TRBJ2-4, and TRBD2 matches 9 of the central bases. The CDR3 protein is CASSSGTSFVKNIQYF. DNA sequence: TGTGCCAGCTCTTCCGGGACTAGCTTCGTCAAAAACATTCAGTACTTC.